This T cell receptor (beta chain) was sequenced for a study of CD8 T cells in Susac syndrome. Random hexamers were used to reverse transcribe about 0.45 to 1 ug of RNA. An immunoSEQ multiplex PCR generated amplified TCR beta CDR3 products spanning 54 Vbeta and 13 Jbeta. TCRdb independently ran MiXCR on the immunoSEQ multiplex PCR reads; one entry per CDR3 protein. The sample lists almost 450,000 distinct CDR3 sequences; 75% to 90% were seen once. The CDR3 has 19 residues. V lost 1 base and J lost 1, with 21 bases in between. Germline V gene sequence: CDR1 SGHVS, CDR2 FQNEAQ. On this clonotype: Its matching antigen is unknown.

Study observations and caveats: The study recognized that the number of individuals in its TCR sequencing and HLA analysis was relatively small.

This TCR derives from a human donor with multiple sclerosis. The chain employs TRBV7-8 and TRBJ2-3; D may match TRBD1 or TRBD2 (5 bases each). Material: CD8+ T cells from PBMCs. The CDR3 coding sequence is TGTGCCAGCAGCTTAGTTAGGTTTCGGGACCGCAGTCGCACAGATACGCAGTATTTT. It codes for CASSLVRFRDRSRTDTQYF.